These T cell receptor beta chains were read from a single sample in a study of T cells in localized non-small cell lung cancer. Measured with immunoSEQ multiplex PCR; TCRdb has only the in-frame clones, and not every one. This sample yields 100,000 to 150,000 clones, of which 89% are seen a single time; over 1.5% belongs to the top ten. The material was peripheral blood, obtained before any cancer treatment. These receptors all come from a female donor older than 55 with stage I lung adenocarcinoma. Both conserved end residues are part of each CDR3. The order of the fields is CDR3 DNA, CDR3 protein, V gene, clone size, D gene, J gene. The D gene is left open where the match is weak. Clone size is not always given. Where it is, it says once, few, many or a class for expanded clones.

TGCGCCAGCAGCCAATTCGAACTAGCGGATTCCTACGAGCAGTACTTC,CASSQFELADSYEQYF,TRBV4-1,-,TRBD2,TRBJ2-7
TGTGCCAGCAGTAATAGCGGCTCCTACGAGCAGTACTTC,CASSNSGSYEQYF,TRBV27,-,-,TRBJ2-7
TGTGCCAGTAGTATAGCTGGGGGCCTCGAGCAGTTCTTC,CASSIAGGLEQFF,TRBV19,-,-,TRBJ2-1
TGTGCCAGCAGCCCAGACGGGCGCCCCCCCTACGAGCAGTACTTC,CASSPDGRPPYEQYF,TRBV9,-,-,TRBJ2-7
TGTGCCAGCAGCTTGGTCGGGGTATTCTCCTACGAGCAGTACTTC,CASSLVGVFSYEQYF,TRBV7-9,-,-,TRBJ2-7
TGTGCCAGCAGTGGTGGGGGGGCGTTACGAAATGAAAAACTGTTTTTT,CASSGGGALRNEKLFF,TRBV25-1,-,-,TRBJ1-4
TGCGCCAGCAGCTTGTTAGCGGGAGAAGAGACCCAGTACTTC,CASSLLAGEETQYF,TRBV5-1,-,TRBD2,TRBJ2-5
TGTGCCAGCAGCTTAACAGGGGGTTACACTGAAGCTTTCTTT,CASSLTGGYTEAFF,TRBV7-8,-,TRBD1,TRBJ1-1
TGTGCCAGCATCGTAGGCCAGGGATTCGAAAACACCATATATTTT,CASIVGQGFENTIYF,TRBV6-6,-,-,TRBJ1-3
TGTGCCAGCCGACAGGGGAACTATGGCTACACCTTC,CASRQGNYGYTF,TRBV19,-,TRBD1,TRBJ1-2
TGTGCCATCGAGGGTGGGACATCGGATGAGCAGTTCTTC,CAIEGGTSDEQFF,TRBV10-3,-,-,TRBJ2-1
TGTGCCAGCAGCCGGGACAGGGGCTACGAGCAGTACTTC,CASSRDRGYEQYF,TRBV7-6,-,TRBD1,TRBJ2-7
TGTGCCAGTAGCCTCGAGGCTAGCGGAGACAACACCGGGGAGCTGTTTTTT,CASSLEASGDNTGELFF,TRBV19,-,TRBD2,TRBJ2-2
TGTGCCAGCAGGAAATTTGCCGACACCTTGGGAGCTTTCTTT,CASRKFADTLGAFF,TRBV6-7,-,-,TRBJ1-1
TGTGCCAGCAGTAGGGCAGGGGGCCCCAATGAGCAGTTCTTC,CASSRAGGPNEQFF,TRBV5-4,-,TRBD1,TRBJ2-1
TGTGCCAGCAGCCCTAGAGGAGCCCAGGGAGCCTACGAGCAGTACTTC,CASSPRGAQGAYEQYF,TRBV11-1,-,-,TRBJ2-7
TGTGCCAGCAGCTTAGCGGGAGGGCTAGGGTACGAGCAGTACTTC,CASSLAGGLGYEQYF,TRBV7-9,few,TRBD2,TRBJ2-7
TGCGCCAGCAGCCCTAGCGGGAGTGACACCGGGGAGCTGTTTTTT,CASSPSGSDTGELFF,TRBV5-1,few,TRBD2,TRBJ2-2
TGTGCCAGCAGTGTCCTCCAGGGGCTAGGCGGGGAGCTGTTTTTT,CASSVLQGLGGELFF,TRBV6-1,-,-,TRBJ2-2
TGTGCCAGCAGTCGTTCGACAGCCTCCTACGAGCAGTACTTC,CASSRSTASYEQYF,TRBV6-1,once,-,TRBJ2-7
TGTGCCAGCAGCTTAGGTCGGGATCAGCCCCAGCATTTT,CASSLGRDQPQHF,TRBV13,once,-,TRBJ1-5
TGTGCCAGCGGGGACAGAGTGACTAGCGGGAGTGCCGAGCAGTACTTC,CASGDRVTSGSAEQYF,TRBV2,-,TRBD2,TRBJ2-7
TGTGCCAGCAGCCCGACTTACGAGCAGTACTTC,CASSPTYEQYF,TRBV2,once,-,TRBJ2-7
TGTGCCAGCACCCACACCCAATACTCCTACGAGCAGTACTTC,CASTHTQYSYEQYF,TRBV6-1,few,-,TRBJ2-7
TGTGCCAGCAGCTCAGGGTTGGCGGGAGATTCCTACGAGCAGTACTTC,CASSSGLAGDSYEQYF,TRBV11-2,-,TRBD2,TRBJ2-7
TGTGCCAGCAGCTTTGGTAACTGGAACACCGGGGAGCTGTTTTTT,CASSFGNWNTGELFF,TRBV5-4,-,-,TRBJ2-2
TGTGCCAGCAGTTTGGGACAGCCCATCTATGGCTACACCTTC,CASSLGQPIYGYTF,TRBV6-6,-,TRBD1,TRBJ1-2
TGTGCCAGCAGCTTAATTTCGGCTAGCGGGTACAATGAGCAGTTCTTC,CASSLISASGYNEQFF,TRBV11-2,-,TRBD2,TRBJ2-1
TGTGCCAGCAGCCAACGGAGAAGGAACTCCTACGAGCAGTACTTC,CASSQRRRNSYEQYF,TRBV7-2,once,-,TRBJ2-7
TGTGCTAGCAGTCCTAGGGGTAGCGGGAGTGTTTACAATGAACAGTTCTTC,CASSPRGSGSVYNEQFF,TRBV7-7,once,TRBD2,TRBJ2-1
TGTGCCAGCTCCGGGGCCAAAATGAACACTGAAGCTTTCTTT,CASSGAKMNTEAFF,TRBV19,-,-,TRBJ1-1
TGTGCCAGTACCCTGCAAGGATCGTACGAGCAGTACTTC,CASTLQGSYEQYF,TRBV19,-,-,TRBJ2-7
TGTGCCAGCAGCAAAAGGGACTTTTCTGGAAACACCATATATTTT,CASSKRDFSGNTIYF,TRBV6-1,-,-,TRBJ1-3
TGTGCCAGCAGCGAACGCTTCACAGGGGTGGCTGAGCAGTTCTTC,CASSERFTGVAEQFF,TRBV5-8,-,TRBD1,TRBJ2-1
TGTGCCAGCAGCGCCCGACCCGGGGAGCTGTTTTTT,CASSARPGELFF,TRBV7-3,-,-,TRBJ2-2